The 27 T cell receptor beta chains in this list originate from one sample, sequenced in a study of cytotoxic CD8 clonotypes in ibrutinib-treated CLL. TCRdb's table, derived via immunoSEQ multiplex PCR, lists solely in-frame clones and lacks some. The table records some 150,000 clones, approximately 81% of them present only once. Sequences were derived from PBMCs, sampled after 12 months of ibrutinib treatment. Receptors were obtained from a human donor with chronic lymphocytic leukemia.

The chain recombines TRBV5-6 with TRBJ2-2, with 7 bases lining up with TRBD2. J gave up 7 bases and V 2 bases, and 14 bases lay outside the gene matches. Germline V CDR1 and CDR2: SGHDT, YYEEEE. There are 17 residues in the CDR3. The CDR3 region is CASSLQRGTNNVGELFF. The CDR3 nucleotides are TGTGCCAGCAGCTTACAACGCGGGACTAATAATGTCGGGGAGCTGTTTTTT.

This rearrangement joins TRBV20-1 to TRBJ1-1; maybe TRBD1 (6 bases). V was cut by 8 bases and J by 8 bases, with 15 bases left in between. The germline gives CDR1 DFQATT, CDR2 SNEGSKA (reference sequence). The CDR3 extends over 11 amino acids. The CDR3 region is CSPRAGGEAFF. In DNA, the CDR3 is TGCAGTCCTCGAGCCGGGGGCGAAGCTTTCTTT.

The table lists this clone with a count of one. One junction end does not reproduce the germline sequence, and a read error may be involved. The rearrangement uses TRBV6-6 and TRBJ2-4, with 10 bases lining up with TRBD2. This CDR3 has 15 amino acids. Germline V gene sequence: CDR1 MNHNY, CDR2 SVGAGI (reference sequence). CDR3 nucleotides: TGTGCCAGCTGTTATTTAGCGGGAGGACGGGACATTCAGTACTTC. Its translation: CASCYLAGGRDIQYF.

The V call is TRBV5-8, the J call TRBJ1-2; no firm D call. This CDR3 is built from 14 residues. In germline, CDR1 is SGHTS, CDR2 YDEGEE. Trimming took off 7 bases at V and 4 bases at J, with 17 bases between the two ends. The CDR3: CASRAAGSAYGYTF. Here the CDR3 DNA reads TGTGCCAGCCGTGCGGCCGGATCCGCCTATGGCTACACCTTC.

J is TRBJ2-5 and V is TRBV25-1; D not certain. V was clipped by 5 bases and J by 4 bases, with 11 bases between them. The CDR3 sequence is 13 residues long. CDR1 is MGHDK and CDR2 is SYGVNS in the germline V gene. The CDR3 sequence: CASSRRGRETQYF. CDR3 coding DNA: TGTGCCAGCAGTCGCAGAGGTAGAGAGACCCAGTACTTC. The whole variable domain, filled in from reference TRBV25-1 and TRBJ2-5, reads EADIYQTPRYLVIGTGKKITLECSQTMGHDKMYWYQQDPGMELHLIHYSYGVNSTEKGDLSSESTVSRIRTEHFPLTLESARPSHTSQYLCASSRRGRETQYFGPGTRLLVL.

The genes are TRBV7-2 and TRBJ2-3; 10 bases map to TRBD2. The ends lost 3 bases at V and 6 bases at J; junction bases unmatched: 9. Germline V lookup: CDR1 SGHTA, CDR2 FQGNSA. This CDR3 comprises 16 residues. The CDR3 loop reads CASSLSPSGSRDTQYF. For the CDR3, the DNA is TGTGCCAGCAGCTTGTCGCCTAGCGGGAGTCGGGATACGCAGTATTTT.

The rearrangement joins TRBV30 to TRBJ2-5, with TRBD2 matching over 8 bases. This CDR3 is 13 amino acids long. The V gene's germline CDR1 is GTSNPN and CDR2 SVGIG (reference sequence). Germline trimming cut 4 bases from V and 5 bases from J; bases unmatched to any gene: 6. CDR3 DNA sequence: TGTGCCTGGATGTACACGGGAGGGGAGACCCAGTACTTC. Its protein product is CAWMYTGGETQYF.

J is TRBJ1-1 and V is TRBV4-1; tentatively, D is TRBD1 (5 bases). CDR3 length: 14 residues. The germline gives CDR1 MGHRA, CDR2 YSYEKL. Deletions cut 10 bases from V and 4 bases from J, with 19 bases between. The CDR3 DNA sequence: TGCGCCACCTCGGGGCCCCTACGAGGCACTGAAGCTTTCTTT. It yields the protein CATSGPLRGTEAFF.

The chain has TRBV11-2 and TRBJ2-2, with a weak D call TRBD2 (5 bases). The germline CDR1 and CDR2 sequences are SGHAT and FQNNGV. The CDR3 loop spans 14 amino acids. Trimming stripped 0 bases from V and 6 bases from J, with 8 bases between. Here the CDR3 reads CASSLERVPGELFF. The CDR3 coding sequence is TGTGCCAGCAGCTTAGAGAGGGTTCCCGGGGAGCTGTTTTTT.

J is TRBJ1-2 and V is TRBV7-9; maybe TRBD1 (6 bases). The CDR3 totals 17 residues. The ends were cut back, 3 bases at V and 4 bases at J, with 21 bases in the middle. Germline CDR1 and CDR2: SEHNR and FQNEAQ (reference sequence). The chain's CDR3 is CASSFAESQGPGYGYTF. In nucleotides, the CDR3 is TGTGCCAGCAGCTTTGCCGAATCACAGGGCCCCGGCTATGGCTACACCTTC.

This chain connects TRBV4-3 to TRBJ2-1, with TRBD2 matching over 9 bases. Looked up from germline, CDR1 is LGHNA and CDR2 is YSLEER. The CDR3 extends over 16 amino acids. Trimming cost V 4 bases and J 6 bases; bases outside gene matches: 10. CDR3 DNA: TGCGCCAGCAGCCCAGCTTTCCTAGCGGGGATCAATGAGCAGTTCTTC. Its protein product is CASSPAFLAGINEQFF.

V is TRBV5-4 and J is TRBJ2-1; D perhaps matches TRBD2 (7 bases). The V gene lost 9 bases and the J gene lost 0 bases, with 13 bases spanning the gap. The germline V gene encodes CDR1 SGHNT and CDR2 YYREEE (reference sequence). This CDR3 comprises 14 residues. CDR3 in amino acids: CATGGQSSYNEQFF. CDR3 bases: TGTGCCACCGGGGGGCAGAGCTCCTACAATGAGCAGTTCTTC.

The chain combines TRBV7-8 with TRBJ2-7; 10 bases agree with TRBD2. The CDR3 totals 19 residues. Germline CDR1 SGHVS, CDR2 FQNEAQ. J gave up 4 bases and V 0 bases, and 15 bases lay outside the gene matches. The CDR3 DNA reads as TGTGCCAGCAGCTTAGCGTTTTGGAGCGGGAGGGCGATGCGGTACGAGCAGTACTTC. It yields the protein CASSLAFWSGRAMRYEQYF.

This clone appeared a few times. The genes are TRBV19 and TRBJ2-7, with 9 bases aligning to TRBD1. The germline gives CDR1 LNHDA, CDR2 SQIVND (reference sequence). The CDR3 is 13 residues long. V gave up 7 bases and J gave up 3 bases; unmatched junction bases: 4. The CDR3 spells CASNAGQGYEQYF. Written as DNA, the CDR3 is TGTGCCAGTAATGCGGGACAGGGCTACGAGCAGTACTTC.

J is TRBJ2-3 and V is TRBV19; tentatively, D is TRBD1 or TRBD2 (5 bases each). Germline CDR1 and CDR2: LNHDA and SQIVND (reference sequence). The V end was cut by 4 bases, the J end by 3 bases, with 14 bases between. This CDR3 has 15 residues. The DNA of the CDR3 is TGTGCCAGTAGTAAACGATCGGGACGTACAGATACGCAGTATTTT. Translating it yields CASSKRSGRTDTQYF.

This clone was recorded once. The rearrangement joins TRBV4-3 to TRBJ2-3; 10 bases map to TRBD1. Germline V gene data show CDR1 as LGHNA and CDR2 as YSLEER. This CDR3 spans 16 amino acids. With V trimmed by 3 bases and J by 0 bases, 3 bases remained unmatched. As DNA, the CDR3 is TGCGCCAGCAGCCAGGACAGGGGGGTAAGCACAGATACGCAGTATTTT. Amino acids: CASSQDRGVSTDTQYF.

J is TRBJ2-2 and V is TRBV30; D call uncertain. CDR3 length: 13 amino acids. V lost 5 bases and J 5 bases, leaving 12 bases between the germline ends. Germline values: CDR1 GTSNPN, CDR2 SVGIG (reference sequence). This CDR3 reads CAWASTSTGELFF. In DNA, the CDR3 is TGTGCCTGGGCCTCAACGTCGACCGGGGAGCTGTTTTTT.

This clone showed up just a few times. The chain links TRBV7-8 to TRBJ2-2; D might be TRBD2 (5 bases). Germline values: CDR1 SGHVS, CDR2 FQNEAQ. The CDR3 covers 14 residues. V lost 5 bases, J lost 8 bases, and 15 bases lay in between. The CDR3 is CASSERVRTGELFF. The CDR3 coding sequence is TGTGCCAGCAGCGAGAGGGTACGAACGGGGGAGCTGTTTTTT.

The chain links TRBV30 to TRBJ1-2; D is perhaps TRBD1 (5 bases). Per germline, CDR1 GTSNPN and CDR2 SVGIG (reference sequence). CDR3 size: 11 residues. V lost 7 bases and J lost 6, with 12 bases in between. CDR3: CALGGKDGYTF. In DNA form, the CDR3 reads TGTGCCTTGGGGGGGAAAGATGGCTACACCTTC. Full variable domain (missing parts from reference TRBV30 and TRBJ1-2): SQTIHQWPATLVQPVGSPLSLECTVEGTSNPNLYWYRQAAGRGLQLLFYSVGIGQISSEVPQNLSASRPQDRQFILSSKKLLLSDSGFYLCALGGKDGYTFGSGTRLTVV.

This clone appeared a single time. DNA of the CDR3: TGTGCCAGCTCACCTACGGGGATCACTGAAGCTTTCTTT. This encodes CASSPTGITEAFF. This sequence joins TRBV18 and TRBJ1-1; D is ambiguous. The CDR3 spans 13 residues. Trimming pared 3 bases from V and 4 bases from J, leaving 9 bases between. The germline CDR1 and CDR2 sequences are KGHSH and LQKENI.

This rearrangement joins TRBV12-1 to TRBJ1-1; the listed D gene, TRBD1, was not tested against the DNA. TRBV12-1 constitutes a pseudogene. CDR3 length: 17 residues. In DNA form, the CDR3 reads TGTGCCAGCAGCTTTGCTACAGTCTGGGGGCCCGACACTGAAGCTTTCTTT. This gives the protein CASSFATVWGPDTEAFF.

This chain uses TRBV7-9 with TRBJ2-3; D remains ambiguous. This CDR3 contains 12 residues. The germline V gene has CDR1 SEHNR and CDR2 FQNEAQ (reference sequence). Trimming left V 1 base short and J 6 bases short, with 5 bases between. CDR3 nucleotide sequence: TGTGCCAGCAGCTTAGTTCCTGATACGCAGTATTTT. It encodes CASSLVPDTQYF.

The rearrangement links TRBV4-2 to TRBJ2-7; D possibly corresponds to TRBD2 (6 bases). The V gene's germline CDR1 is LGHNA and CDR2 YNFKEQ. The CDR3 runs 14 residues. The V end lost 8 bases, the J end lost 1 base, and 15 bases lay between the germline ends. The CDR3 region is CASGRDFLSYEQYF. For the CDR3, the DNA is TGTGCCAGCGGACGGGACTTTTTATCCTACGAGCAGTACTTC.

This chain uses TRBV30 with TRBJ1-4; D ambiguous. Between the trimmed V and J ends, which lost 0 bases and 7 bases, there was a span of 3 bases. The V gene's germline CDR1 is GTSNPN and CDR2 SVGIG (reference sequence). The CDR3 is 11 residues long. The CDR3 sequence: CAWSVGEKLFF. In nucleotides, the CDR3 is TGTGCCTGGAGTGTAGGTGAAAAACTGTTTTTT.

This clone has only a few counts. This CDR3 reads CASSGREVADYNEQFF. Here the CDR3 DNA reads TGTGCCAGCAGCGGGCGGGAGGTAGCGGATTACAATGAGCAGTTCTTC. V usage is TRBV7-9 and J usage is TRBJ2-1; TRBD2 aligns across 8 bases. CDR3 size: 16 residues. Per the germline V gene, CDR1 is SEHNR and CDR2 is FQNEAQ (reference sequence). V lost 5 bases, J lost 4 bases, and 10 bases stayed unmatched.

The sample holds a few counts of this clone. The chain employs TRBV29-1 and TRBJ1-2; TRBD1 aligns across 9 bases. This CDR3 comprises 12 residues. Trimming at V came to 4 bases and at J to 5 bases, leaving 2 bases not matched to a gene. The germline gives CDR1 SQVTM, CDR2 ANQGSEA. The CDR3 nucleotides are TGCAGCGTTGGGGACAGGGAGTATGGCTACACCTTC. It translates to CSVGDREYGYTF.

The chain couples TRBV2 to TRBJ1-2; no definite D call. Germline lookup yields CDR1 SNHLY and CDR2 FYNNEI. With 6 bases removed from V and 3 bases from J, the gap between germline ends came to 2 bases. This CDR3 has 10 residues. The CDR3 reads CASSHYGYTF. The CDR3 DNA reads TGTGCCAGCAGCCACTATGGCTACACCTTC. The whole variable domain, filled in from reference TRBV2 and TRBJ1-2, reads EPEVTQTPSHQVTQMGQEVILRCVPISNHLYFYWYRQILGQKVEFLVSFYNNEISEKSEIFDDQFSVERPDGSNFTLKIRSTKLEDSAMYFCASSHYGYTFGSGTRLTVV.